One and the same sample provided the 5 T cell receptor beta chains below, sequenced in a study of blood T cells in healthy people across ages. Alongside a J-beta primer mix, a sample-barcoded 5' primer served in a second PCR lasting about 7 to 11 cycles. Via MiXCR, TCRdb re-called the 5' RACE reads, giving one row per CDR3 protein. The repertoire includes under 800,000 distinct CDR3 sequences, approximately 43% of them detected once, and less than 25% sits in the top ten. Sequencing was carried out using blood. These receptors all come from a woman in her sixties in good health.

The chain uses TRBV7-8 and TRBJ1-4, with D perhaps TRBD1 (5 bases). The V end was cut by 0 bases, the J end by 8 bases, with 13 bases between. Germline CDR1 is SGHVS and CDR2 is FQNEAQ. The CDR3 contains 15 residues. CDR3 protein: CASSLAWQGREKLFF. CDR3 sequence (DNA): TGTGCCAGCAGCTTAGCGTGGCAGGGCCGCGAAAAACTGTTTTTT.

This clonotype was detected only a few times. CDR3 nucleotide sequence: TGCAGTGCTAGAGCTTCAGACAGGGTGGTACAGACCCAGTACTTC. The encoded protein is CSARASDRVVQTQYF. The rearrangement links TRBV20-1 to TRBJ2-5, with 7 nucleotides matching TRBD1. Germline lookup yields CDR1 DFQATT and CDR2 SNEGSKA (reference sequence). The J segment lost 6 bases and the V segment lost 1 base, leaving 11 bases of the junction unmatched. This CDR3 contains 15 residues.

The rearrangement uses TRBV6-5 and TRBJ2-5; 8 bases fit TRBD1. Trimming cost V 5 bases and J 11 bases; bases outside gene matches: 16. This CDR3 region has 15 residues. In germline, CDR1 is MNHEY, CDR2 SVGAGI. The CDR3 DNA is TGTGCCAGCAGTCTGACAGGGGAAATTTGGGTAGAGCAGTACTTC. This codes for CASSLTGEIWVEQYF.

This clonotype has only a few counts. The rearrangement links TRBV7-9 to TRBJ2-5; D remains ambiguous. TRBJ2-7 matches the DNA end more closely, so the J call is doubtful. CDR1 is SEHNR, CDR2 FQNEAQ, per germline (reference sequence). CDR3 size: 14 residues. This chain's CDR3 is CASSPDGYEVEQYF. The CDR3 DNA sequence: TGTGCCAGCAGCCCTGACGGTTACGAAGTCGAGCAGTACTTC.

This chain joins TRBV6-1 and TRBJ2-7; no definite D call. Germline V CDR1 and CDR2: MNHNS, SASEGT. Trimming stripped 0 bases from V and 6 bases from J, with 3 bases between. The CDR3 totals 11 residues. CDR3 coding DNA: TGTGCCAGCAGTGAAGCTGCCGAGCAGTACTTC. This sequence encodes CASSEAAEQYF.